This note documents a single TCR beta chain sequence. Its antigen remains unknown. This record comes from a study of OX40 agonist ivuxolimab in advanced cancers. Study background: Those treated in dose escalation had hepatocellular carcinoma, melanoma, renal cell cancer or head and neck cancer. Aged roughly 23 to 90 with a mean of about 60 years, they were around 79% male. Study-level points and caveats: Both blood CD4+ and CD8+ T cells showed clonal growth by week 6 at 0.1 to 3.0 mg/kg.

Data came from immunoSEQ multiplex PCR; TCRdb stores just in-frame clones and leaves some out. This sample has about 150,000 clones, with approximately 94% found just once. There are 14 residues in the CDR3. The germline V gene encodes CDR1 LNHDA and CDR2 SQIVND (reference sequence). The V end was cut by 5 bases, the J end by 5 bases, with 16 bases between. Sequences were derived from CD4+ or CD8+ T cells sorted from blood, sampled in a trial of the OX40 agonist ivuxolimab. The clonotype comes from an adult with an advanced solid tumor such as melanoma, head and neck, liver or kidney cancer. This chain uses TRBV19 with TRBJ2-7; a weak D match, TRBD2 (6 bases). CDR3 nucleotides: TGTGCCAGTAGTCCGATCGGGGGACCCGACGAGCAGTACTTC. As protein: CASSPIGGPDEQYF.